The 21 T cell receptor beta chains given below trace back to one sample, sequenced in a study of T cells expressing NK-cell markers. From its re-call of the 5' RACE reads, TCRdb lists each CDR3 protein once, without DNA. The sample features approximately 150,000 distinct CDR3 sequences, with 10% to 15% in its top ten. Material: blood T cells: a sorted CD56 or NKG2C T cell subset, CD4+ or CD8+ T cells, or bulk PBMC T cells (not recorded which). The receptors here all came from a man aged 18 to 30 in good health.

The gene calls are TRBV7-9 and TRBJ1-1; TCRdb calls TRBD1, which cannot be checked without DNA. The CDR3 runs to 13 residues. CDR1 and CDR2 (germline): SEHNR, FQNEAQ (reference sequence). The CDR3 here is CASSLTGDLGAFF.

V and J are TRBV29-1 and TRBJ2-1. Germline V gives CDR1 SQVTM, CDR2 ANQGSEA. The CDR3 sequence is 15 residues long. CDR3 sequence: CSVEELLSQYNEQFF.

V usage is TRBV25-1 and J usage is TRBJ1-4; TCRdb proposes TRBD1, but this gene call is untestable without DNA. The V gene's germline CDR1 is MGHDK and CDR2 SYGVNS. The length of the CDR3 is 13 residues. The CDR3 protein is CASSDGTGVKLFF. Full variable domain (missing parts from reference TRBV25-1 and TRBJ1-4): EADIYQTPRYLVIGTGKKITLECSQTMGHDKMYWYQQDPGMELHLIHYSYGVNSTEKGDLSSESTVSRIRTEHFPLTLESARPSHTSQYLCASSDGTGVKLFFGSGTQLSVL.

The chain carries TRBV7-9 and TRBJ1-2; as DNA is missing, the TRBD1 call by TCRdb cannot be tested. Germline V gene lookup returns CDR1 SEHNR and CDR2 FQNEAQ (reference sequence). There are 15 residues in the CDR3. The CDR3 sequence: CASSATTSGLYGYTF.

V usage is TRBV29-1 and J usage is TRBJ2-1; TCRdb names TRBD2, which stays unverified in the absence of DNA. The CDR3 covers 14 residues. Germline CDR1 SQVTM, CDR2 ANQGSEA. CDR3 amino acids: CSVQTSGFYNEQFF.

The rearrangement links TRBV21-1 to TRBJ2-2; checking the TCRdb D call of TRBD1 is not possible without DNA. TRBV21-1 is reported as a pseudogene. The CDR3 spans 17 residues. CDR3 sequence: CASSKGAGSANTGELFF.

The chain links TRBV5-1 to TRBJ2-7; TCRdb designates TRBD1, a call that cannot be tested without DNA. Germline assignment: CDR1 SGHRS and CDR2 YFSETQ. The CDR3 consists of 15 residues. The CDR3 reads CASSLESGVSYEQYF.

V is TRBV29-1 and J is TRBJ2-1; absent DNA, TCRdb's TRBD2 call cannot be checked. The CDR3 has 13 amino acids. Germline values: CDR1 SQVTM, CDR2 ANQGSEA. The CDR3 region is CSDQREAHNEQFF.

The V gene is TRBV21-1, the J gene TRBJ2-1; no DNA is available, so the TRBD2 call from TCRdb remains unchecked. TRBV21-1 is recorded as a pseudogene. CDR3 size: 19 residues. The CDR3 loop reads CASSKWAGVMASGYNEQFF.

This chain joins TRBV12-3 or TRBV12-4 and TRBJ1-2; checking the TCRdb D call of TRBD1 is not possible without DNA. This CDR3 contains 14 residues. This chain's CDR3 is CASSLTDLPGGYTF.

J is TRBJ2-1 and V is TRBV7-9. There are 15 residues in the CDR3. CDR1 SEHNR and CDR2 FQNEAQ come from the germline V gene (reference sequence). The CDR3 sequence is CASSLGTSSYNEQFF.

The V and J genes are TRBV19 and TRBJ2-1; TCRdb designates TRBD1, a call that cannot be tested without DNA. The CDR3 is 14 residues long. Germline V gene data show CDR1 as LNHDA and CDR2 as SQIVND (reference sequence). The CDR3 sequence: CASVNTGAYNEQFF.

The chain is built from TRBV7-9 and TRBJ2-1; as DNA is missing, the TRBD2 call by TCRdb cannot be tested. Germline CDR1 SEHNR, CDR2 FQNEAQ (reference sequence). The CDR3 has 15 residues. CDR3 in amino acids: CASSPVEFLAVEQFF. The full variable domain, in which reference TRBV7-9 and TRBJ2-1 provide the parts outside the CDR3, is DTGVSQNPRHKITKRGQNVTFRCDPISEHNRLYWYRQTLGQGPEFLTYFQNEAQLEKSRLLSDRFSAERPKGSFSTLEIQRTEQGDSAMYLCASSPVEFLAVEQFFGPGTRLTVL.

The chain couples TRBV7-9 to TRBJ2-1. Per the germline V gene, CDR1 is SEHNR and CDR2 is FQNEAQ (reference sequence). There are 14 residues in the CDR3. The CDR3 sequence: CASTQTMQIDEQFF.

This rearrangement joins TRBV12-3 or TRBV12-4 to TRBJ2-1; TCRdb designates TRBD2, a call that cannot be tested without DNA. The CDR3 extends over 15 amino acids. The CDR3 sequence: CASSLEGLGFSEQFF.

The V and J genes are TRBV6-5 and TRBJ1-2; the D call from TCRdb, TRBD1, cannot be confirmed without DNA. The CDR3 has 15 residues. The V gene's germline CDR1 is MNHEY and CDR2 SVGAGI. CDR3 protein: CASSYGSGSNYGYTF.

The chain couples TRBV20-1 to TRBJ2-1; TCRdb names TRBD1, which stays unverified in the absence of DNA. CDR3 length equals 15 residues. The V gene's germline CDR1 is DFQATT and CDR2 SNEGSKA (reference sequence). CDR3 region: CSARVSGQGQVEQFF.

J is TRBJ2-2 and V is TRBV6-1; TCRdb gives TRBD2 as the D gene, but with no DNA this cannot be confirmed. This CDR3 region has 13 residues. The germline gives CDR1 MNHNS, CDR2 SASEGT. The CDR3: CASSRLVVGELFF.

The chain uses TRBV16 and TRBJ1-5. The germline V gene encodes CDR1 KGHSY and CDR2 FQNENV. The CDR3 totals 15 residues. CDR3 amino acids: CASSQGLANAQPQHF.

V gene TRBV7-2 combines with J gene TRBJ2-1; the D call of TRBD1 rests on TCRdb alone, since no DNA is present to check it. CDR3 length equals 16 residues. Germline V gives CDR1 SGHTA, CDR2 FQGNSA. CDR3 sequence: CASSPGLASSYNEQFF.

The chain is built from TRBV12-5 and TRBJ2-1; TCRdb designates TRBD2, a call that cannot be tested without DNA. CDR3 length: 15 residues. Looked up from germline, CDR1 is LGHNT and CDR2 is FRNRAP. The CDR3 protein is CASGSTGPPYNEQFF.